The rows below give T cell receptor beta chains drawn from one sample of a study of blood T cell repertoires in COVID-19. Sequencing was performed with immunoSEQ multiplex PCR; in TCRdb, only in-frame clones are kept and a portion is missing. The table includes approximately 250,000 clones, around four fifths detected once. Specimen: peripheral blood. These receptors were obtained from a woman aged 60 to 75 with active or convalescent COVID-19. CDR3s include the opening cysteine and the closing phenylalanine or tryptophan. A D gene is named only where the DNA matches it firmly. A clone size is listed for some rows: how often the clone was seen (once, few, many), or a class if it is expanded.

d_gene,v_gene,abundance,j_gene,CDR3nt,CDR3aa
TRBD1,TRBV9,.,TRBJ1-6,TGTGCCAGCAGCGTAGATGGGACAGGGGTGTCACCCCTCCACTTT,CASSVDGTGVSPLHF
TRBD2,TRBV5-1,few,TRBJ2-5,TGCGCCAGCAGCTTGGCGGCTAGCGGCCTTGGAGAGACCCAGTACTTC,CASSLAASGLGETQYF
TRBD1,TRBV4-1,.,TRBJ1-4,TGCGCCAGCAGCATGGACAGGGGGGAAAAACTGTTTTTT,CASSMDRGEKLFF
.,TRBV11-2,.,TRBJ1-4,TGTGCCAGCAGCCCACAGACAGCCCCTAATGAAAAACTGTTTTTT,CASSPQTAPNEKLFF
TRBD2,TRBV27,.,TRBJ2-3,TGTGCCAGCAGCCAAACCGGGACTAGCGGCACAGATACGCAGTATTTT,CASSQTGTSGTDTQYF
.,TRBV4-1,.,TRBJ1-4,TGCGCCAGCAGCCAAGGGCTAAGGGGGGAAAAACTGTTTTTT,CASSQGLRGEKLFF
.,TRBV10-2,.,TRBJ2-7,TGCGCCAGCATAGGACATAGCTCCTACGAGCAGTACTTC,CASIGHSSYEQYF
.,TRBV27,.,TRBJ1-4,TGTGCCAGCAGTTTATCCCTGACAGCCATTGAAAAACTGTTTTTT,CASSLSLTAIEKLFF
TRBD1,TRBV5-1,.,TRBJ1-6,TGCGCCAGCAGCGGTAGGACAGGGCGAGATTCACCCCTCCACTTT,CASSGRTGRDSPLHF
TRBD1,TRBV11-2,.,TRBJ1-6,TGTGCCAGCAGCTTCACAGGGGGAAATTCACCCCTCCACTTT,CASSFTGGNSPLHF
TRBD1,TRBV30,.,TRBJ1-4,TGTGCCTGGAGGCTGTTCGGACAGGGGGGTGAAAAACTGTTTTTT,CAWRLFGQGGEKLFF
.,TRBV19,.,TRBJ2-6,TGTGCCAGTGAGATGGGGGGACCCTCTGGGGCCAACGTCCTGACTTTC,CASEMGGPSGANVLTF
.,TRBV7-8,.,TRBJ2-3,TGTGCCAGCAGCTTACGGTCCGTCGGCGGAAGCACAGATACGCAGTATTTT,CASSLRSVGGSTDTQYF
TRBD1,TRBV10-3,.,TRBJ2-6,TGTGCCATCAGTGAGCTGGGACAGGCCGGCTCTGGGGCCAACGTCCTGACTTTC,CAISELGQAGSGANVLTF